Listed below are T cell receptor beta chains from one sample, sequenced in a study of blood T cell repertoires in COVID-19. The table came from immunoSEQ multiplex PCR; TCRdb's copy has only in-frame clones and leaves some out. The profile shows around 200,000 clones, 75% to 85% of them singletons. The sequencing sample was made of peripheral blood. The source is a woman aged 25 to 39 with COVID-19, enrolled during active disease. The conserved cysteine and the conserved F or W are not part of the CDR3 here.

TRBV19,ASSISGTGGYEQY
TRBV25-1,ASGGTSTDTQY
TRBV19,ASSTGLAGQY
TRBV29-1,SVVDRGDDGYT
TRBV6-1,ASSATLGQGWEKLF
TRBV4-1,ASSYLAGVVETQY
TRBV7-9,ASSPTTRGEQY
TRBV19,ASSIRDGTPQH
TRBV19,ASSIAYRGQSYGYT
TRBV5-4,ASMTQENTEAF
TRBV4-2,ASSQEVSLAGGDEQF
TRBV5-1,ASSPGTRDHQQETQY
TRBV28,ASSLFGAGGFYEQY
TRBV7-3,ASSLRRDGTDTQY